This TCR beta chain came from a study of Tregs in tolerant kidney transplant recipients. Overall study results and limits: Validation in larger populations is needed because few patients were studied. Tregs expanded with activated donor B cells seemed most donor-specific. Biological reproducibility was not directly addressed in this study.

Clones were sequenced by immunoSEQ multiplex PCR, and TCRdb holds only the in-frame ones, with some missing. The repertoire has 200,000 to 300,000 clones, about four fifths of them found once; the top ten carry 0.5% to 0.65%. Remarks on this clone: The antigen remains unidentified.

CD4+CD25+CD127- Tregs, CD4+CD25- non-Tregs, CD4 and CD8 cells were sorted. The germline V gene has CDR1 SGHNT and CDR2 YYREEE (reference sequence). The V end lost 0 bases, the J end lost 1 base, and 8 bases lay between the germline ends. The CDR3 is 14 residues long. The chain is built from TRBV5-4 and TRBJ2-7; tentative D call: TRBD1 (6 bases). Sequenced material: CD4+ T cells from blood. This TCR was sampled from a human donor in good health. CDR3 DNA sequence: TGTGCCAGCAGCTTGGACAGGGAGTCCTACGAGCAGTACTTC. This sequence encodes CASSLDRESYEQYF.